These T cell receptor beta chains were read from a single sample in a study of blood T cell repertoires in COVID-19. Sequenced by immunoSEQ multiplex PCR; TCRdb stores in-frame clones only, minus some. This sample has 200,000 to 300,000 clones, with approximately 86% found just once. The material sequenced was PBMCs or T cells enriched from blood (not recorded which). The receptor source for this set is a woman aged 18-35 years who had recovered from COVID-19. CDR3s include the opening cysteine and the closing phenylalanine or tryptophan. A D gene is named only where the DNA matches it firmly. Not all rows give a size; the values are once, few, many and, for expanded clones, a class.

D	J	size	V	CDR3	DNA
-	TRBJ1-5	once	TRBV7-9	CASSPQGNQPQHF	TGTGCCAGCAGCCCGCAGGGCAATCAGCCCCAGCATTTT
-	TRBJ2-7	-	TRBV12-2	CASRLHRRGSGQGIAYEQYF	TGTGCAAGTCGCTTACATAGACGGGGTTCGGGACAGGGCATTGCCTACGAGCAGTACTTC
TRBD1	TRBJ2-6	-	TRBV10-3	CAISERTGGASGANVLTF	TGTGCCATCAGTGAAAGAACAGGGGGCGCCTCTGGGGCCAACGTCCTGACTTTC
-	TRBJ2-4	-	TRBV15	CATSRELGGLGVKNIQYF	TGTGCCACCAGCAGAGAACTCGGGGGTTTAGGAGTAAAAAACATTCAGTACTTC
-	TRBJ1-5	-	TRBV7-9	CASSLGAGDSNQPQHF	TGTGCCAGCAGCTTAGGTGCAGGGGATAGCAATCAGCCCCAGCATTTT
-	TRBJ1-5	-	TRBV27	CASSQLYYQPQHF	TGTGCCAGCAGTCAACTCTATTATCAGCCCCAGCATTTT
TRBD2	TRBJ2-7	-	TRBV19	CASSSGAGGYEQYF	TGTGCCAGTAGTTCAGGCGCGGGGGGATACGAGCAGTACTTC
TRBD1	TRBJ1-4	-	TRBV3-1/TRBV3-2	CASSQDGYRGRSTNEKLFF	TGTGCCAGCAGCCAAGATGGCTACAGGGGTCGTAGTACTAATGAAAAACTGTTTTTT
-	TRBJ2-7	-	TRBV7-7	CASSARVADSYEQYF	TGTGCCAGCAGCGCGAGGGTAGCGGACTCCTACGAGCAGTACTTC
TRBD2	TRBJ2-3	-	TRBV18	CASSRASGSGWNTQYF	TGTGCCAGCTCTAGGGCTAGCGGGAGTGGATGGAATACGCAGTATTTT
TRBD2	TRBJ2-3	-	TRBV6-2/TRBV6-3	CASSSLAGGSDTQYF	TGTGCCAGCAGTTCCCTAGCGGGGGGATCAGATACGCAGTATTTT
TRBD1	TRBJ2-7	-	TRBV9	CASSPRDRPAYEQYF	TGTGCCAGCAGCCCCCGGGACAGGCCTGCCTACGAGCAGTACTTC
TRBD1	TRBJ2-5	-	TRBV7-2	CASSLNTGEQETQYF	TGTGCCAGCAGCTTAAATACAGGGGAGCAAGAGACCCAGTACTTC
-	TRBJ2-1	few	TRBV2	CARNRVVGYNEQFF	TGTGCCAGAAACAGGGTGGTGGGCTACAATGAGCAGTTCTTC
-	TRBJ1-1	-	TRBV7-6	CASSLVLQGTEAFF	TGTGCCAGCAGCTTAGTACTTCAGGGGACTGAAGCTTTCTTT
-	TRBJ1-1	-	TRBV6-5	CASSYQGRTEAFF	TGTGCCAGCAGTTACCAGGGTAGGACTGAAGCTTTCTTT
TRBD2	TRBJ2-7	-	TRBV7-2	CASSLGAGVGEQYF	TGTGCCAGCAGCTTAGGGGCGGGGGTCGGCGAGCAGTACTTC
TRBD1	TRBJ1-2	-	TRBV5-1	CASSFTGQGAYGYTF	TGCGCCAGCAGCTTCACTGGACAGGGGGCCTATGGCTACACCTTC
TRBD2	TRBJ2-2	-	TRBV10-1	CASGGANTGELFF	TGCGCCAGCGGGGGGGCGAACACCGGGGAGCTGTTTTTT
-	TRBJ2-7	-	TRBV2	CASNPDGSNYEQYF	TGTGCCAGCAATCCGGACGGGAGTAACTACGAGCAGTACTTC
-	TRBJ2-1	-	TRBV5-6	CASSLQGGLYNEQFF	TGTGCCAGCAGCTTGCAGGGGGGCCTTTACAATGAGCAGTTCTTC
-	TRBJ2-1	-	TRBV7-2	CASSLVVGGKNEQFF	TGTGCCAGCAGCTTAGTTGTCGGGGGTAAGAATGAGCAGTTCTTC
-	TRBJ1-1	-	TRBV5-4	CASSLMQVNTEAFF	TGTGCCAGCAGCTTGATGCAGGTGAACACTGAAGCTTTCTTT
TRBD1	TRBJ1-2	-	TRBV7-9	CASSSHTLIDRGAF	TGTGCCAGCAGCTCTCATACACTGATAGACAGGGGGGCCTTC
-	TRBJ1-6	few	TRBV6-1	CASTRVQFSPLHF	TGTGCCAGCACGAGGGTTCAATTTTCACCCCTCCACTTT
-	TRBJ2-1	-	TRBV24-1	CATSDATLRSHEQFF	TGTGCCACCAGTGACGCTACTCTTCGGTCACATGAGCAGTTCTTC
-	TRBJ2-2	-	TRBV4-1	CASSQEGPGTNTGELFF	TGCGCCAGCAGCCAAGAGGGTCCAGGGACGAACACCGGGGAGCTGTTTTTT
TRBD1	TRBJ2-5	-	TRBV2	CASTLQGAEETQYF	TGTGCCAGCACCTTACAGGGGGCGGAAGAGACCCAGTACTTC
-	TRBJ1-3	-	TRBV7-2	CASSLGGRHSGNTIYF	TGTGCCAGCAGCTTAGGAGGTCGGCACTCTGGAAACACCATATATTTT
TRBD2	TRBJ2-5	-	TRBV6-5	CASSYYGGSTQYF	TGTGCCAGCAGTTACTACGGGGGGTCGACCCAGTACTTC
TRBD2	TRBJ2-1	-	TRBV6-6	CASISRGGSVYNEQFF	TGTGCCAGCATCTCCCGGGGCGGGAGTGTCTACAATGAGCAGTTCTTC
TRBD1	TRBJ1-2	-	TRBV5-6	CASSLVTGGFGNGYTF	TGTGCCAGCAGCTTGGTAACAGGGGGTTTTGGAAATGGCTACACCTTC
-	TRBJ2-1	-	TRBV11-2	CASSLTAGSNNEQFF	TGTGCCAGCAGCTTAACGGCAGGGTCCAACAATGAGCAGTTCTTC
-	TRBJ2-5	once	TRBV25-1	CASSVVADRETQYF	TGTGCCAGCAGTGTGGTAGCGGATAGGGAGACCCAGTACTTC
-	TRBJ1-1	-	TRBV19	CASERNTEAFF	TGTGCCAGTGAGCGTAACACTGAAGCTTTCTTT
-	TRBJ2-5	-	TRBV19	CASSSSPGLIGTQYF	TGTGCCAGTAGTTCTTCACCGGGACTGATAGGGACCCAGTACTTC
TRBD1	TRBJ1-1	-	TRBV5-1	CASSPSRTGRGTEAFF	TGCGCCAGCAGCCCCTCTCGGACAGGACGTGGCACTGAAGCTTTCTTT
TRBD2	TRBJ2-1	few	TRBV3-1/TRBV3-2	CASSPRSGTYNEQFF	TGTGCCAGCAGCCCCCGTAGCGGGACCTACAATGAGCAGTTCTTC
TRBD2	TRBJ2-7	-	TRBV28	CASSPGLAAYEQYF	TGTGCCAGCAGTCCGGGACTAGCGGCCTACGAGCAGTACTTC
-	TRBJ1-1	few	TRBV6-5	CASSRAQGMGTEAFF	TGTGCCAGCAGTCGAGCTCAGGGGATGGGCACTGAAGCTTTCTTT
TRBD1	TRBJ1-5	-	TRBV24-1	CATSDFSDRDQPQHF	TGTGCCACCAGTGATTTCTCGGACAGGGACCAGCCCCAGCATTTT
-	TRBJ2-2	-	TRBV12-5	CASGLVPGLPGGELFF	TGTGCTAGTGGTTTGGTACCGGGACTCCCAGGCGGGGAGCTGTTTTTT
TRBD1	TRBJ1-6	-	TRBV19	CASSLSTGDDSPLHF	TGTGCCAGTAGCCTTTCGACAGGGGATGATTCACCCCTCCACTTT
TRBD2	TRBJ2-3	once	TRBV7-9	CASSSVGLQADTQYF	TGTGCCAGCAGCTCGGTGGGACTACAGGCAGATACGCAGTATTTT
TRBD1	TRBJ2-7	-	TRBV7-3	CASSPGTGGAYEQYF	TGTGCCAGCAGTCCCGGGACAGGGGGCGCCTACGAGCAGTACTTC
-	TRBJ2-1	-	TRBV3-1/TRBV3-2	CASSRYTSPGPNEQFF	TGTGCCAGCAGCCGATATACTAGCCCGGGGCCCAATGAGCAGTTCTTC